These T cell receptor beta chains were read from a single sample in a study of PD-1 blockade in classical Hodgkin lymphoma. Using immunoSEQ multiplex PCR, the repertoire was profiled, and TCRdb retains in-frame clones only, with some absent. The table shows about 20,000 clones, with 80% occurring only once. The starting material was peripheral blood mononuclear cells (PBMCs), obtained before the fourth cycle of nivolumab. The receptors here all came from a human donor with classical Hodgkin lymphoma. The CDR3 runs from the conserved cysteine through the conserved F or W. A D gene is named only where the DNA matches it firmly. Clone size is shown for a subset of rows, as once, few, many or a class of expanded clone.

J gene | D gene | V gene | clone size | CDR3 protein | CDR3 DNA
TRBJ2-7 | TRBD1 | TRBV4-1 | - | CASSQDYQGAYEQYF | TGCGCCAGCAGCCAAGATTATCAGGGGGCATACGAGCAGTACTTC
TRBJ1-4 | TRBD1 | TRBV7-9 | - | CASSVTQGGKLFF | TGTGCCAGCAGCGTAACACAGGGGGGTAAACTGTTTTTT
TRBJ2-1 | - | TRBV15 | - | CATSPERVGRAQYNEQFF | TGTGCCACCAGCCCCGAAAGGGTGGGGAGAGCCCAGTACAATGAGCAGTTCTTC
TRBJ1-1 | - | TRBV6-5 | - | CASSRLTEAFF | TGTGCCAGCAGCAGATTAACTGAAGCTTTCTTT
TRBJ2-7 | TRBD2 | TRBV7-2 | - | CASSSAGRASYEQYF | TGTGCCAGCAGCTCCGCAGGGAGGGCCAGCTACGAGCAGTACTTC
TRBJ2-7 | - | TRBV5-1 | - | CASSMVSYEQYF | TGCGCCAGCTCAATGGTGTCGTACGAGCAGTACTTC
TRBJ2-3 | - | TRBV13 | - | CASSLAHPTDTQYF | TGTGCCAGCAGCTTAGCACACCCCACAGATACGCAGTATTTT
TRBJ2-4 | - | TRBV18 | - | CASSPPLVAKNIQYF | TGTGCCAGCTCACCACCCCTAGTAGCCAAAAACATTCAGTACTTC
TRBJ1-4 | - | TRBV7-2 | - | CASSFRGGEKLFF | TGTGCCAGCAGCTTCAGAGGGGGAGAAAAACTGTTTTTT
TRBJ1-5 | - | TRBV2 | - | CASREGPLAQHF | TGTGCCAGCAGGGAGGGGCCTCTCGCCCAGCATTTT
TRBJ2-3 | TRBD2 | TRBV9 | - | CASSDSGRGADTQYF | TGTGCCAGCAGCGATAGCGGGAGAGGGGCAGATACGCAGTATTTT
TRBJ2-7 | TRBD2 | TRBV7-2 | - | CASSLSWAGANEQYF | TGTGCCAGCAGCTTAAGTTGGGCGGGAGCCAACGAGCAGTACTTC
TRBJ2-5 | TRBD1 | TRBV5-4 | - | CASSLRQGGETQYF | TGTGCCAGCAGCTTACGACAGGGTGGAGAGACCCAGTACTTC
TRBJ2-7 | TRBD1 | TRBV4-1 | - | CASSQGNRGSYEQYF | TGCGCCAGCAGCCAAGGCAACAGGGGGTCGTACGAGCAGTACTTC
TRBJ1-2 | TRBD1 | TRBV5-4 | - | CASSSGQAANYGYTF | TGTGCCAGCAGCTCCGGACAGGCAGCTAACTATGGCTACACCTTC
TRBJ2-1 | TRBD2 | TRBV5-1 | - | CASSLMAGDYNEQFF | TGCGCCAGCAGCTTAATGGCGGGAGACTACAATGAGCAGTTCTTC
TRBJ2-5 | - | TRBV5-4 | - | CASSLGQQETQYF | TGTGCCAGCAGCTTGGGACAGCAAGAGACCCAGTACTTC
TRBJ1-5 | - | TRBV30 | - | CAWSVRLAEGNQPQHF | TGTGCCTGGAGTGTACGACTGGCAGAGGGCAATCAGCCCCAGCATTTT
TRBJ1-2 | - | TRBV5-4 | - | CASSTSRGGMYGYTF | TGTGCCAGCAGCACCTCCCGGGGCGGGATGTATGGCTACACCTTC
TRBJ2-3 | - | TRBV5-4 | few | CASSLVHTSPTSTDTQYF | TGTGCCAGCAGCTTGGTTCATACTAGCCCTACTAGCACAGATACGCAGTATTTT
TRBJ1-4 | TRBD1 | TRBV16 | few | CASRLGTDNEKLFF | TGTGCCAGCAGACTCGGGACAGATAATGAAAAACTGTTTTTT
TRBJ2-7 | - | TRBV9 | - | CASSVDSDEQYF | TGTGCCAGCAGCGTAGACTCCGACGAGCAGTACTTC